This T cell receptor (beta chain) derives from a study of blood T cells in healthy people across ages. The CDR3 loop spans 13 amino acids. The V end was cut by 0 bases, the J end by 5 bases, with 7 bases between. In germline, CDR1 is LGHNA, CDR2 YSLEER. PCR was performed a second time for roughly 7 to 11 cycles using a sample-barcoded 5' primer and a J-beta primer mix. TCRdb re-called the 5' RACE reads through MiXCR, storing one row per CDR3 protein. The sample holds about 500,000 distinct CDR3 sequences, 24% seen once. A minimum of 5 micrograms of total RNA was extracted per sample. These data also formed part of another study, on T cells of mothers and their children.

This sequence joins TRBV4-3 and TRBJ1-2, with D unresolved. The sequencing sample was made of blood. The clonotype comes from a boy aged 5-17 years in good health. This chain's CDR3 is CASSQDPGYGYTF. Here the CDR3 DNA reads TGCGCCAGCAGCCAAGATCCGGGGTATGGCTACACCTTC.